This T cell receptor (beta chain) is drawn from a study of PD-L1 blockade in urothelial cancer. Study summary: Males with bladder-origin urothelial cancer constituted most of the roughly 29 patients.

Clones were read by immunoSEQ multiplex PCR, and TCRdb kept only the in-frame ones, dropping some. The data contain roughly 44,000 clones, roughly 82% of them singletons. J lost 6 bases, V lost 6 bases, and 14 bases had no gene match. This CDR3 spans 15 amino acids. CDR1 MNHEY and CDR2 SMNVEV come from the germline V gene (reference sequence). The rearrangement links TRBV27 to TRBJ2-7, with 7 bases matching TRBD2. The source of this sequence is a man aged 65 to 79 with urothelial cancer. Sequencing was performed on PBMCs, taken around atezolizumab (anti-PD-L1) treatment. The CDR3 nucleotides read TGTGCCAGCAGACCACGAAGCGGGAAGGAGAGCGAGCAGTACTTC. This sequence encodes CASRPRSGKESEQYF.